These T cell receptor beta chains were read from a single sample in a study of blood T cell repertoires in COVID-19. Clones were read by immunoSEQ multiplex PCR, and TCRdb kept only the in-frame ones, dropping some. Here the sample spans about 97,000 clones, about 91% being singletons. Material: peripheral blood. The receptors derive from a man aged 18-30 years with acute or convalescent COVID-19. Each CDR3 is given with its conserved first and last residue. D genes are given only for firm matches. The size entry is marked missing in some rows and otherwise reads once, few, many or a size class.

D gene: TRBD2
J gene: TRBJ2-1
clone size: .
V gene: TRBV6-5
CDR3 DNA: TGTGCCAGCACCACCGGGGGGGAGCAGTTCTTC
CDR3 protein: CASTTGGEQFF

D gene: .
J gene: TRBJ1-5
clone size: .
V gene: TRBV12-3/TRBV12-4
CDR3 DNA: TGTGCCAGCAGCAATAATCAGCCCCAGCATTTT
CDR3 protein: CASSNNQPQHF

D gene: TRBD2
J gene: TRBJ2-3
clone size: .
V gene: TRBV7-8
CDR3 DNA: TGTGCCAGCAGCTTAGAGCCCGGCGGGAGTTCTGTAGATACGCAGTATTTT
CDR3 protein: CASSLEPGGSSVDTQYF

D gene: TRBD1
J gene: TRBJ1-1
clone size: .
V gene: TRBV10-3
CDR3 DNA: TGTGCCATCATGAAGGGACAGGGTAAAGTGGGGACTGAAGCTTTCTTT
CDR3 protein: CAIMKGQGKVGTEAFF

D gene: .
J gene: TRBJ2-5
clone size: .
V gene: TRBV5-1
CDR3 DNA: TGCGCCAGCAGCTCTTGGGGGGTGGAGACCCAGTACTTC
CDR3 protein: CASSSWGVETQYF

D gene: TRBD1
J gene: TRBJ2-7
clone size: few
V gene: TRBV10-3
CDR3 DNA: TGTGCCATCAGTGAGGGGACAGGCACCTACGAGCAGTACTTC
CDR3 protein: CAISEGTGTYEQYF

D gene: TRBD1
J gene: TRBJ1-2
clone size: .
V gene: TRBV19
CDR3 DNA: TGTGCCAGTATCGGGACAGGGGTTAATGGCTACACCTTC
CDR3 protein: CASIGTGVNGYTF

D gene: TRBD2
J gene: TRBJ2-3
clone size: .
V gene: TRBV19
CDR3 DNA: TGTGCCAGTAGTGGACGGACTAGCGGGAGACACACAGATACGCAGTATTTT
CDR3 protein: CASSGRTSGRHTDTQYF

D gene: .
J gene: TRBJ2-7
clone size: .
V gene: TRBV28
CDR3 DNA: TGTGCCAGCAGTTTTAACGGAGCTATCTACGAGCAGTACTTC
CDR3 protein: CASSFNGAIYEQYF

D gene: .
J gene: TRBJ1-5
clone size: .
V gene: TRBV7-2
CDR3 DNA: TGTGCCAGCAGCCGTTTCAGGGATCAGCCCCAGCATTTT
CDR3 protein: CASSRFRDQPQHF

D gene: TRBD1
J gene: TRBJ1-1
clone size: .
V gene: TRBV4-1
CDR3 DNA: TGCGCCAGCAGCACATGGGACAGGGGGCATGAAGCTTTCTTT
CDR3 protein: CASSTWDRGHEAFF

D gene: .
J gene: TRBJ1-5
clone size: .
V gene: TRBV28
CDR3 DNA: TGTGCCAGCAGTTCCCTCAATCAGCCCCAGCATTTT
CDR3 protein: CASSSLNQPQHF